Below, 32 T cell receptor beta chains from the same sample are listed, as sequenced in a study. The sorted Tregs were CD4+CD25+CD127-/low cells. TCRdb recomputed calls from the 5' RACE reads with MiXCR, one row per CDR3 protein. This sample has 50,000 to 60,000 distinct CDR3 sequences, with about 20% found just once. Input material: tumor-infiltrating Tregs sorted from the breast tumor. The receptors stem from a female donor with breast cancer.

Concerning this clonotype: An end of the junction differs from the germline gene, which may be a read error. CDR3 DNA sequence: TGTGCCAGCAGCTTAGGCCAATCGAGGGGGTCCAATCAGCCCCAGCATTTT. Translation gives CASSLGQSRGSNQPQHF. The chain employs TRBV12-3 or TRBV12-4 and TRBJ1-5; perhaps TRBD1 as D (6 bases). The CDR3 length is 17 residues.

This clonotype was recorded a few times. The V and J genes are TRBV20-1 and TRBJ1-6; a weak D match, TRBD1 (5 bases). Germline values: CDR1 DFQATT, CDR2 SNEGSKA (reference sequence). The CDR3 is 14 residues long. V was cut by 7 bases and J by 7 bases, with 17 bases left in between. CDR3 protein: CSVKLTGWNSPLHF. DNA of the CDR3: TGCAGTGTCAAACTCACAGGCTGGAATTCACCCCTCCACTTT.

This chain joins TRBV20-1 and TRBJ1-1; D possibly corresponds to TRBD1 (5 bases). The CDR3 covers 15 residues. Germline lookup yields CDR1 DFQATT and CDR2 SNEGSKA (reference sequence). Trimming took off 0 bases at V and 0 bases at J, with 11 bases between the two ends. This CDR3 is CSARDVGRLNTEAFF. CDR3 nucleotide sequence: TGCAGTGCTAGAGATGTGGGACGGCTGAACACTGAAGCTTTCTTT.

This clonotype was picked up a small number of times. The CDR3 coding sequence is TGTGCCACCAGTGCTGGGGGTAACGGGGAGCTGTTTTTT. Translating it yields CATSAGGNGELFF. The chain links TRBV24-1 to TRBJ2-2, with D perhaps being TRBD1 or TRBD2 (5 bases each). V was trimmed by 5 bases and J by 7 bases, leaving 10 bases between them. The CDR3 has 13 amino acids. Germline V gene sequence: CDR1 KGHDR, CDR2 SFDVKD.

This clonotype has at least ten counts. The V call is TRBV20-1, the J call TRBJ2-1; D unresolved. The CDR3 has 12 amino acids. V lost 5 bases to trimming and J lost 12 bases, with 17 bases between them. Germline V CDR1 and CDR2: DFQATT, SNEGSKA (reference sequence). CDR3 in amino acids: CSAPLQVDGQFF. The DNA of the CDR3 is TGCAGTGCTCCACTCCAGGTTGATGGGCAGTTCTTC.

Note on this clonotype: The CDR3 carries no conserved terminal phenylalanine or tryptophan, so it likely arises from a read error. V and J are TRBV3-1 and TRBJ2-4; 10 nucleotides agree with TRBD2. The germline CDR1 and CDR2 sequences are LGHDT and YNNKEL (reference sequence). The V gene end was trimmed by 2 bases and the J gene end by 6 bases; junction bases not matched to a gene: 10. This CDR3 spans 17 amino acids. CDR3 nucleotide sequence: TGTGCCAGCAGCCAACCCACCTCCGTAGCGGGGGGAAACATTCAGTACTCC. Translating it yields CASSQPTSVAGGNIQYS.

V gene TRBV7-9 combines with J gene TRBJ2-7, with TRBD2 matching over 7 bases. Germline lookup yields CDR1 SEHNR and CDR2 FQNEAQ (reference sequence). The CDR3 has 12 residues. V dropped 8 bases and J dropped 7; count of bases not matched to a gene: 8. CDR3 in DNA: TGTGCCAGCGGCGGGAGACACCTGGAGCAGTACTTC. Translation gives CASGGRHLEQYF.

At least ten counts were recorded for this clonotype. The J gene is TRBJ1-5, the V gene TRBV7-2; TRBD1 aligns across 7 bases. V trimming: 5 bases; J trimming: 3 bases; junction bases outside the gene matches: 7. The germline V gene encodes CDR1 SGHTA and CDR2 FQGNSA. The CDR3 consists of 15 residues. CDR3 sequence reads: CASSPGTATNQPQHF. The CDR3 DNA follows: TGTGCCAGCAGCCCAGGGACAGCGACCAATCAGCCCCAGCATTTT.

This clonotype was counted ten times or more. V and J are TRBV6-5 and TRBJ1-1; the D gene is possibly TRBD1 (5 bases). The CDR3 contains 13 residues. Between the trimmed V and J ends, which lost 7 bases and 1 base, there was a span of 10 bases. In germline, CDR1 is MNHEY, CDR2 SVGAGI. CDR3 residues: CASISQGNTEAFF. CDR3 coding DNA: TGTGCCAGCATTTCGCAGGGGAACACTGAAGCTTTCTTT.

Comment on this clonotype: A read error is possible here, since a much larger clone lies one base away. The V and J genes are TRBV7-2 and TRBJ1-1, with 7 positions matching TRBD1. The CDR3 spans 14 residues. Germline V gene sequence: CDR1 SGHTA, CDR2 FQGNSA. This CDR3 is CASSLGTANTEALF. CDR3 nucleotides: TGTGCCAGCAGCCTAGGGACAGCGAACACTGAAGCTTTGTTT.

The CDR3 nucleotides read TGCAGTGCTAGAGATTCGGGTGTTAGGTCCTATAATTCACCCCTCCACTTT. Protein: CSARDSGVRSYNSPLHF. The V call is TRBV20-1, the J call TRBJ1-6; the D is unclear. Looked up from germline, CDR1 is DFQATT and CDR2 is SNEGSKA (reference sequence). This CDR3 contains 17 residues. Trimming took 0 bases from V and 1 from J, leaving 13 bases between them.

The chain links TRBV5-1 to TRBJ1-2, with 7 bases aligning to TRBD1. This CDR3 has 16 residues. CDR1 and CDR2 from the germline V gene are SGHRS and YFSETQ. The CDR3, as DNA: TGCGCGAGACCGAACCGCCAAAGGGGACAGAGCAATGGCTACACCTTC. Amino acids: CARPNRQRGQSNGYTF.

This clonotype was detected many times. Here the CDR3 reads CASSEVGGQPQHF. CDR3 nucleotide sequence: TGCGCCAGCAGCGAGGTAGGAGGGCAGCCCCAGCATTTT. The rearrangement joins TRBV5-1 to TRBJ1-5; no firm D call. V dropped 4 bases and J dropped 7 bases, with 12 bases sitting between them. The CDR3 loop spans 13 amino acids. Germline CDR1 and CDR2: SGHRS and YFSETQ. Complete variable domain (other parts from reference TRBV5-1 and TRBJ1-5): KAGVTQTPRYLIKTRGQQVTLSCSPISGHRSVSWYQQTPGQGLQFLFEYFSETQRNKGNFPGRFSGRQFSNSRSEMNVSTLELGDSALYLCASSEVGGQPQHFGDGTRLSIL.

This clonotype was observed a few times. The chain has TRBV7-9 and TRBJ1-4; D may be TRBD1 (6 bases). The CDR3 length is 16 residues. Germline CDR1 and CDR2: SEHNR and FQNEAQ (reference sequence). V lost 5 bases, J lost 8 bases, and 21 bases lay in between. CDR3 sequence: CASSLRDLRTGEKLFF. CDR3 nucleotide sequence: TGTGCCAGCAGCCTCCGGGACCTCCGAACAGGGGAAAAACTGTTTTTT.

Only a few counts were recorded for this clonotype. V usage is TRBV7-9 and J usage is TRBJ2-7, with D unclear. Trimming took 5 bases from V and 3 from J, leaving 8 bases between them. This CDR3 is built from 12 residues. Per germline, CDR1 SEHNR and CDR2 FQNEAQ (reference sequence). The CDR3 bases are TGTGCCAGCAGCCCGACCGTCTACGAGCAGTACTTC. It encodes CASSPTVYEQYF.

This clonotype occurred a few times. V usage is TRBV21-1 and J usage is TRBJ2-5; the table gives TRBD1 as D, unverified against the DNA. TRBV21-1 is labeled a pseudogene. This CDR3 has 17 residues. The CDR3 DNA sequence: TGTGCCAGCAGCACCGGGGTGAAGGAGAGGTCCCAAGAGACCCAGTACTTC. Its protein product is CASSTGVKERSQETQYF.

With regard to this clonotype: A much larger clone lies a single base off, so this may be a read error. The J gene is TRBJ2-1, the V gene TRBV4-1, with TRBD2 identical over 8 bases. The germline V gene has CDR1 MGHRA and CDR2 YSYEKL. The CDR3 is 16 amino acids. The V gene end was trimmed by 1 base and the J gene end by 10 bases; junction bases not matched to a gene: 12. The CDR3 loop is CASSQGRSGGIKEQFF. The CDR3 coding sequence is TGCGCCAGCAGCCAAGGGAGGAGCGGGGGAATTAAAGAGCAGTTCTTC.

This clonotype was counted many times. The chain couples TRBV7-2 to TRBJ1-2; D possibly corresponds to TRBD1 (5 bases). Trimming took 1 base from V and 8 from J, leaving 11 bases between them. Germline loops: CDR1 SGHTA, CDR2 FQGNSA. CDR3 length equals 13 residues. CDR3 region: CASSLGSRGGYTF. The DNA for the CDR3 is TGTGCCAGCAGCTTAGGATCCCGGGGCGGCTACACCTTC.

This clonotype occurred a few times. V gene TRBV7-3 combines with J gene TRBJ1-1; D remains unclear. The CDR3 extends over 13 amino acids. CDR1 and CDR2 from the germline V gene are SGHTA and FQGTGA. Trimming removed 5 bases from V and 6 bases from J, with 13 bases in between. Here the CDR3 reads CASSPVGSAEAFF. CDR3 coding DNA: TGTGCCAGCAGCCCCGTGGGGAGCGCTGAAGCTTTCTTT.

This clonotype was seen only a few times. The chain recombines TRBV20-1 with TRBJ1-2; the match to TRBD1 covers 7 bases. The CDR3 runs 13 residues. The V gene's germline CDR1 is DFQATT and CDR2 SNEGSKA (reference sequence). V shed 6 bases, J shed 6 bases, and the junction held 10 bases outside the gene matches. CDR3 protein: CSAFLQGMNGYTF. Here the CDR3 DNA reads TGCAGTGCCTTCCTACAGGGGATGAATGGCTACACCTTC.

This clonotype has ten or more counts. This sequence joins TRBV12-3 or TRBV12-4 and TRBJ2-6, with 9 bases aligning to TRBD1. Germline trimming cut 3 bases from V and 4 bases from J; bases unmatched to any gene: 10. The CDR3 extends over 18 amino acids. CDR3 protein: CASSFTGQGLSGANVLTF. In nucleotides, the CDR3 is TGTGCCAGCAGTTTCACGGGACAGGGTCTATCCGGGGCCAACGTCCTGACTTTC.

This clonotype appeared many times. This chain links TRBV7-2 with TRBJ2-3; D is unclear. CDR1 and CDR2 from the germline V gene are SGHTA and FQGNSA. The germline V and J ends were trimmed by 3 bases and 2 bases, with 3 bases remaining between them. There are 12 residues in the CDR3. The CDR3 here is CASSFYTDTQYF. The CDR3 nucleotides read TGTGCCAGCAGCTTTTACACAGATACGCAGTATTTT.

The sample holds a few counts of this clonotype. CDR3 nucleotide sequence: TGTGCCAGCAGCCAGAGAGAGAACACTGAAGCTTTCTTT. The encoded protein is CASSQRENTEAFF. The J gene is TRBJ1-1, the V gene TRBV11-2; D not certain. There are 13 residues in the CDR3. The germline V and J ends were trimmed by 5 bases and 1 base, with 8 bases remaining between them. The germline gives CDR1 SGHAT, CDR2 FQNNGV.

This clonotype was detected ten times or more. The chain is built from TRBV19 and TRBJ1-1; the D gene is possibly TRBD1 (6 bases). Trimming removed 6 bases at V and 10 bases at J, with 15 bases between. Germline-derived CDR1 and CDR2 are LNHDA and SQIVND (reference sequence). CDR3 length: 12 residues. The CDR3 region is CASREPTGSAFF. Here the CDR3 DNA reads TGTGCCAGTAGAGAGCCAACAGGGTCAGCTTTCTTT.

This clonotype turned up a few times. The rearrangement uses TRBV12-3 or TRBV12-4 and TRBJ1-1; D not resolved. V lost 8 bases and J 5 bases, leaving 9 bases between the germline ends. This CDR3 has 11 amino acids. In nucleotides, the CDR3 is TGTGCCAGCGGGGAGCGGACTGAAGCTTTCTTT. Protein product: CASGERTEAFF.

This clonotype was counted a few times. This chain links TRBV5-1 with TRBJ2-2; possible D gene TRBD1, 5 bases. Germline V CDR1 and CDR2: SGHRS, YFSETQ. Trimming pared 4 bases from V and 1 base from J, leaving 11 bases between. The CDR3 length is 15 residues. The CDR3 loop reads CASSPSTGNTGELFF. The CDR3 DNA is TGCGCCAGCAGCCCTTCAACAGGGAACACCGGGGAGCTGTTTTTT.

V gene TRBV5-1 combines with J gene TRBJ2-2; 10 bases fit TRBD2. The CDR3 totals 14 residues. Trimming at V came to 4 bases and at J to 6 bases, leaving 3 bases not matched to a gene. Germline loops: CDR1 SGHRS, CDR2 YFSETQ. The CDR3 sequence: CASSTGTSAGELFF. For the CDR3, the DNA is TGCGCCAGCAGCACCGGGACTAGCGCCGGGGAGCTGTTTTTT.

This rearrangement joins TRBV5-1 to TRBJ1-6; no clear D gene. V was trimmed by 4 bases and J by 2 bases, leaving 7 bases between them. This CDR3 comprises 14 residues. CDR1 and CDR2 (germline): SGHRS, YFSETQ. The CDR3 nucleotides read TGCGCCAGCAGCCTCGGAACCTATAATTCACCCCTCCACTTT. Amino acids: CASSLGTYNSPLHF. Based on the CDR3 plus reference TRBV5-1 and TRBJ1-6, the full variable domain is KAGVTQTPRYLIKTRGQQVTLSCSPISGHRSVSWYQQTPGQGLQFLFEYFSETQRNKGNFPGRFSGRQFSNSRSEMNVSTLELGDSALYLCASSLGTYNSPLHFGNGTRLTVT.

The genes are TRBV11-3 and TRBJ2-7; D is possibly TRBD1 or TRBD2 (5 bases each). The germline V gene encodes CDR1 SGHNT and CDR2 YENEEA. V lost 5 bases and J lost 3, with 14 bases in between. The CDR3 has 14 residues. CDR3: CASSPGTVNYEQYF. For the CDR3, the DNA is TGTGCCAGCAGCCCCGGGACGGTGAACTACGAGCAGTACTTC.

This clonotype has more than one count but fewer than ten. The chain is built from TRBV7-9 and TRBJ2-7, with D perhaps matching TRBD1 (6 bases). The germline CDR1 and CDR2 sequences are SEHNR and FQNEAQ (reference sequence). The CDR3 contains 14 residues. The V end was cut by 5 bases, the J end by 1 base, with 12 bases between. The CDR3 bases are TGTGCCAGCAGCCAAACAGGACAGTCCTACGAGCAGTACTTC. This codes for CASSQTGQSYEQYF.

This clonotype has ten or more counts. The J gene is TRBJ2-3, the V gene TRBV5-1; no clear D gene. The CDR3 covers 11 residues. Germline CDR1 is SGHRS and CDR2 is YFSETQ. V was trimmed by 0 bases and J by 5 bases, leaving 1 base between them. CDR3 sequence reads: CASSLEDTQYF. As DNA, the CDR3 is TGCGCCAGCAGCTTGGAAGATACGCAGTATTTT. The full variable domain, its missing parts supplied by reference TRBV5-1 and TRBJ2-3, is KAGVTQTPRYLIKTRGQQVTLSCSPISGHRSVSWYQQTPGQGLQFLFEYFSETQRNKGNFPGRFSGRQFSNSRSEMNVSTLELGDSALYLCASSLEDTQYFGPGTRLTVL.

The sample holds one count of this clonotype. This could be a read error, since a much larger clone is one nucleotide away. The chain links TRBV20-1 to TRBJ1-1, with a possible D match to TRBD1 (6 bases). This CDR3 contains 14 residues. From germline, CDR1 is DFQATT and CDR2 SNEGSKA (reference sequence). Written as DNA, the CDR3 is TGCAGTGCCCACTCTACTAAAAGGGACACTGAAGCTTGCTTT. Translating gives CSAHSTKRDTEACF.